This TCR beta chain originates from a study of monozygotic twins with inflammatory bowel disease. The study's findings and limits: Clonotypes shared with others were fewer in IBD patients than in healthy twins, especially with disease activity. Treatment differences in immunosuppression may have added variability to the repertoires of patients.

There are 14 residues in the CDR3. Germline values: CDR1 MDHEN, CDR2 SYDVKM. Through template switching, UMIs that included a 6-nucleotide sample barcode were added. From its re-call of the 5' RACE reads, TCRdb lists each CDR3 protein once, without DNA. The data show around 380,000 distinct CDR3 sequences, and the top ten clones hold 2% to 3%. For this clonotype: Its antigen is undetermined.

The clonotype originates from a human donor with ulcerative colitis or Crohn's disease, or a healthy co-twin of an affected twin (not recorded which). The chain employs TRBV28 and TRBJ2-7; TCRdb gives TRBD1 as the D gene, but with no DNA this cannot be confirmed. What was sequenced was blood. The CDR3 region is CASGKGTVIYEGYF.